A selection of T cell receptor beta chains follows, all from one sample in a study of blood T cells in healthy people across ages. TCRdb redid the calling of the 5' RACE reads with MiXCR, one entry per CDR3 protein. The table records about 730,000 distinct CDR3 sequences, more than 40% of them present only once. Sequences were obtained from blood. The receptors here all came from a woman in her sixties or seventies in good health. Each CDR3 is given with its conserved first and last residue. D genes are given only for firm matches. Clone size is given for some rows only: seen once, a few or many times, or a class if the clone is expanded.

CDR3nt,CDR3aa,v_gene,d_gene,j_gene,abundance
TGTGCCAGCAGCGGGGGACAGGGGAGTAGCGAGCAGTACTTC,CASSGGQGSSEQYF,TRBV9,TRBD1,TRBJ2-7,.
TGTGCCAGCAGCCAACTTGGGGTGGATGGCTACACCTTC,CASSQLGVDGYTF,TRBV3-1,.,TRBJ1-2,few
TGTGCCAGCAGTGACCCCCCCCGGGAGCTGTTTTTT,CASSDPPRELFF,TRBV6-4,.,TRBJ2-2,.
TGTGCCAGCAGTCGAGGGGTAGCCATAAGCACAGATACGCAGTATTTT,CASSRGVAISTDTQYF,TRBV6-5,.,TRBJ2-3,few
TGTGCCATCAAACGGGGACTAGCGGGGTCCCACGCCTTCACAGATACGCAGTATTTT,CAIKRGLAGSHAFTDTQYF,TRBV11-2,TRBD2,TRBJ2-3,.
TGTGCCAGCAGCCCTGGGGTATTCGCAGATACGCAGTATTTT,CASSPGVFADTQYF,TRBV7-2,.,TRBJ2-3,few
TGTGCCAGCAGCTTGTATGCAGAAACCTACAATGAGCAGTTCTTC,CASSLYAETYNEQFF,TRBV5-5,.,TRBJ2-1,few
TGTGCCAGCAGCCCCGGGAGAGTTGGAACAGATGCGCAGTATTTT,CASSPGRVGTDAQYF,TRBV12-3/TRBV12-4,.,TRBJ2-3,.
TGTGCCAGCAGCTTAAATCGCGGGGGGCTAATCCTAGGTGAGCAGTTCTTC,CASSLNRGGLILGEQFF,TRBV7-6,TRBD2,TRBJ2-1,.
TGCGGTACCTACTCCCGGGACTCCACTCGGTATGAGCAGTTCTTC,CGTYSRDSTRYEQFF,TRBV29-1,.,TRBJ2-1,.
TGCGCCAGCAGTGGGTTCAGTACCTACGAGCAGTACTTC,CASSGFSTYEQYF,TRBV5-1,.,TRBJ2-7,many
TGCGCCAGCAGCTTCCCGGGGTCCTCAACTAATGAAAAACTGTTTTTT,CASSFPGSSTNEKLFF,TRBV5-1,.,TRBJ1-4,.
TGTGCCAGCAGCTTAGATCGGGGTTCAGATACGCAGTATTTT,CASSLDRGSDTQYF,TRBV11-3,.,TRBJ2-3,.
TGTGCCATTGACCAGAGCTCCTACGAGCAGTACTTC,CAIDQSSYEQYF,TRBV10-3,.,TRBJ2-7,few
TGCGCCAGCAGCTTGGTCCCAGGGGGCGCGGAGACCCAGTACTTC,CASSLVPGGAETQYF,TRBV5-1,TRBD1,TRBJ2-5,.
TGTGCCAGCAGCTGCGGGAACTCTGGGGCCAACGTCCTGACTTTC,CASSCGNSGANVLTF,TRBV11-2,.,TRBJ2-6,.
TGCGCCAGCAGCCAAGGCCCGGACAGGGCTCAGTACGAGCAGTCCTTC,CASSQGPDRAQYEQSF,TRBV4-1,TRBD1,TRBJ2-4,.
TGTGCCAGCGTAGGGGGAGCCCGCACGGATACGCAGTATTTT,CASVGGARTDTQYF,TRBV2,.,TRBJ2-3,few
TGTGCCAGCAGTGTGTCTGGGACTCCCTTAGAAGAGACCCAGTACTTC,CASSVSGTPLEETQYF,TRBV12-3/TRBV12-4,.,TRBJ2-5,few
TGTGCCAGCAACCCCGAGGGACTCCAGTCCTACGAGCAGTACTTC,CASNPEGLQSYEQYF,TRBV6-2/TRBV6-3,.,TRBJ2-7,.
TGCAGTGCCGGACTAGCGGGGACCTACGGCCCTGAGCAGTTCTTC,CSAGLAGTYGPEQFF,TRBV20-1,TRBD2,TRBJ2-1,.
TGCAGTACTCCGTTTTCTACAGGGGGAGCTAACTATGGCTACACCTTC,CSTPFSTGGANYGYTF,TRBV20-1,TRBD1,TRBJ1-2,.
TGTGCCAGTGACCAGGGGGCCGGCTATGGCTACACCTTC,CASDQGAGYGYTF,TRBV12-3/TRBV12-4,TRBD1,TRBJ1-2,.
TGTGCCACCAGTGACCCCGGGACTAGCGGCCAATACGAGCAGTACTTC,CATSDPGTSGQYEQYF,TRBV24-1,TRBD2,TRBJ2-7,few